This T cell receptor beta chain is from a study of shared clonotypes between healthy human individuals. This clone was seen more than once but under ten times. This same CDR3 is encoded by further DNA sequences in the sample. The CDR3 covers 13 residues. V was clipped by 5 bases and J by 5 bases, with 12 bases between them. CDR1 is SGHTA, CDR2 FQGTGA, per germline. Sequenced by immunoSEQ multiplex PCR; TCRdb stores in-frame clones only, minus some. The sample contains about 1.1 million clones, approximately 75% of which appear only once. Material for sequencing was memory CD4+ T cells from PBMCs. As for subset: CD45RA-negative fraction. This sequence originates from a young man in good health. Some clones in this sample may be carry-over from other donors' samples. This chain connects TRBV7-3 to TRBJ1-2; D might be TRBD1 (5 bases). In DNA, the CDR3 is TGTGCCAGCAGCCCCGACGGGACTTATGGCTACACCTTC. Translation: CASSPDGTYGYTF.